The 22 T cell receptor beta chains listed next were all sequenced from one sample in a study of cytomegalovirus exposure and HLA in healthy donors. Clones were read by immunoSEQ multiplex PCR, and TCRdb kept only the in-frame ones, dropping some. This table has 200,000 to 250,000 clones, over 70% appearing once. Sequencing used PBMCs. These receptors came from a woman in her 30s in good health and CMV-seropositive.

This chain joins TRBV4-1 and TRBJ1-2; D unresolved. Trimming shortened V by 4 bases and J by 0 bases, and 9 bases separated the two germline ends. This CDR3 spans 14 amino acids. Germline lookup yields CDR1 MGHRA and CDR2 YSYEKL. The CDR3 DNA follows: TGCGCCAGCAGCCTAACAGCTACTAACTATGGCTACACCTTC. The encoded protein is CASSLTATNYGYTF.

The chain recombines TRBV6-5 with TRBJ1-1; a possible D gene is TRBD1 (6 bases). The CDR3 length is 13 residues. CDR1 and CDR2 (germline): MNHEY, SVGAGI. Deletions cut 5 bases from V and 4 bases from J, with 11 bases between. CDR3 in amino acids: CASSTGYGTEAFF. CDR3 sequence (DNA): TGTGCCAGCAGTACAGGGTACGGCACTGAAGCTTTCTTT.

This clone was observed a few times. The chain links TRBV11-2 to TRBJ1-2; D unresolved. Trimming removed 5 bases at V and 8 bases at J, with 12 bases between. Germline CDR1 is SGHAT and CDR2 is FQNNGV. This CDR3 spans 12 amino acids. In DNA form, the CDR3 reads TGTGCCAGCAGCCCTACTTCGTGGGGCTACACCTTC. This translates into CASSPTSWGYTF.

This rearrangement joins TRBV13 to TRBJ2-2, with D perhaps assigned TRBD1 or TRBD2 (5 bases each). Trimming left V 3 bases short and J 6 bases short, with 17 bases between. The CDR3 has 16 amino acids. CDR1 and CDR2 (germline): PRHDT, FYEKMQ (reference sequence). The CDR3 nucleotides read TGTGCCAGCAGCTTTAAGGTGGGCCGGGGCGCCGGGGAGCTGTTTTTT. Protein sequence: CASSFKVGRGAGELFF.

There are a few counts of this clone. The rearrangement uses TRBV7-9 and TRBJ2-1, with unresolved D. Germline assignment: CDR1 SEHNR and CDR2 FQNEAQ (reference sequence). The CDR3 has 11 amino acids. V gave up 5 bases and J gave up 4 bases, with 3 bases separating them. The CDR3 is CASSPYNEQFF. CDR3 DNA: TGTGCCAGCAGCCCATACAATGAGCAGTTCTTC.

The V call is TRBV28, the J call TRBJ2-2; 8 bases map to TRBD1. The CDR3 consists of 16 residues. Per the germline V gene, CDR1 is MDHEN and CDR2 is SYDVKM. The junction had 9 bases not matched to a gene; V was cut back by 7 bases and J by 2 bases. CDR3 loop: CASTPLRGRNTGELFF. The CDR3 nucleotides are TGTGCCAGCACCCCCCTCAGGGGGCGCAACACCGGGGAGCTGTTTTTT.

J is TRBJ1-1 and V is TRBV7-6; maybe TRBD1 (5 bases). CDR1 SGHVS and CDR2 FNYEAQ come from the germline V gene. The length of the CDR3 is 15 residues. V lost 1 base and J lost 5, with 14 bases in between. For the CDR3, the DNA is TGTGCCAGCAGCTTAGTTCGCCAGGGTAGGACTGAAGCTTTCTTT. Residues: CASSLVRQGRTEAFF. The entire variable domain, with the rest obtained from reference TRBV7-6 and TRBJ1-1, is as follows: GAGVSQSPRYKVTKRGQDVALRCDPISGHVSLYWYRQALGQGPEFLTYFNYEAQQDKSGLPNDRFSAERPEGSISTLTIQRTEQRDSAMYRCASSLVRQGRTEAFFGQGTRLTVV.

This rearrangement joins TRBV5-1 to TRBJ2-1, with D tentatively TRBD2 (5 bases). Trimming pared 1 base from V and 4 bases from J, leaving 9 bases between. The length of the CDR3 is 14 residues. Germline V gene data show CDR1 as SGHRS and CDR2 as YFSETQ. In DNA, the CDR3 is TGCGCCAGCAGCTTGTGGGGAGAATACAATGAGCAGTTCTTC. Translating gives CASSLWGEYNEQFF.

Written as DNA, the CDR3 is TGTGCCTGTCACAGGGGCTCGGGGGAGACCCAGTACTTC. Translating gives CACHRGSGETQYF. The rearrangement joins TRBV30 to TRBJ2-5; 7 bases agree with TRBD1. There are 13 residues in the CDR3. Germline-derived CDR1 and CDR2 are GTSNPN and SVGIG (reference sequence). V lost 6 bases, J lost 5 bases, and 9 bases stayed unmatched.

This clone was seen once. The chain is built from TRBV4-3 and TRBJ2-1; 9 bases align to TRBD2. The CDR3 contains 16 residues. Germline CDR1 reads LGHNA; CDR2 reads YSLEER. J was trimmed by 6 bases and V by 0 bases; bases with no gene match: 6. The CDR3 spells CASSQDSLAGLNEQFF. Here the CDR3 DNA reads TGCGCCAGCAGCCAAGATAGTCTAGCGGGACTCAATGAGCAGTTCTTC.

The rearrangement joins TRBV11-3 to TRBJ2-1, with TRBD2 matching over 8 bases. CDR3 length equals 17 residues. The V segment lost 0 bases and the J segment 9 bases; nucleotides outside the gene matches: 13. CDR1 and CDR2 from the germline V gene are SGHNT and YENEEA. DNA of the CDR3: TGTGCCAGCAGCTTAGAGACGGCGGGAGGTCCTACAAGTGAGCAGTTCTTC. Translation gives CASSLETAGGPTSEQFF.

This chain links TRBV4-1 with TRBJ1-4; D is undetermined. Germline V gene sequence: CDR1 MGHRA, CDR2 YSYEKL. V lost 1 base to trimming and J lost 9 bases, with 9 bases between them. The CDR3 covers 13 residues. Here the CDR3 DNA reads TGCGCCAGCAGCCAAGGATACGGGAAAAAACTGTTTTTT. This translates into CASSQGYGKKLFF.

The J gene is TRBJ2-2, the V gene TRBV13; D gene uncertain. The CDR3 length is 11 residues. The ends were cut back, 6 bases at V and 5 bases at J, with 4 bases in the middle. Germline V gene lookup returns CDR1 PRHDT and CDR2 FYEKMQ (reference sequence). Written as DNA, the CDR3 is TGTGCCAGCAGGGGTACCGGGGAGCTGTTTTTT. It is translated as CASRGTGELFF.

This clone was seen only once. The gene calls are TRBV30 and TRBJ2-1, with 14 bases identical to TRBD2. CDR1 is GTSNPN, CDR2 SVGIG, per germline (reference sequence). The length of the CDR3 is 15 residues. J gave up 8 bases and V 1 base, and 4 bases lay outside the gene matches. DNA of the CDR3: TGTGCCTGGAGTGCACCGGGACTAGCGGGAGATGAGCAGTTCTTC. Translation gives CAWSAPGLAGDEQFF.

The rearrangement joins TRBV7-2 to TRBJ1-2; the D gene is possibly TRBD1 (5 bases). V lost 5 bases and J lost 8, with 21 bases in between. CDR1 and CDR2 (germline): SGHTA, FQGNSA. The CDR3 loop spans 15 amino acids. CDR3 coding DNA: TGTGCCAGCAGCCGCCTTTTAGGAGGGGCGAGGGGCTACACCTTC. Translating it yields CASSRLLGGARGYTF.

The chain is built from TRBV7-9 and TRBJ2-7; 9 nucleotides agree with TRBD2. CDR1 and CDR2 (germline): SEHNR, FQNEAQ (reference sequence). V lost 5 bases to trimming and J lost 5 bases; unmatched junction nucleotides: 7. The CDR3 totals 14 residues. CDR3 nucleotide sequence: TGTGCCAGCAGCGGGCGTAGACTAGCGGACGAGCAGTACTTC. It translates to CASSGRRLADEQYF.

This chain uses TRBV7-2 with TRBJ2-3; D ambiguous. The germline CDR1 and CDR2 sequences are SGHTA and FQGNSA. The CDR3 has 11 residues. Trimming pared 5 bases from V and 8 bases from J, leaving 8 bases between. CDR3 nucleotides: TGTGCCAGCAGCGCCCAGGTTACGCAGTATTTT. Translating gives CASSAQVTQYF. The whole variable domain, remainder taken from reference TRBV7-2 and TRBJ2-3, is GAGVSQSPSNKVTEKGKDVELRCDPISGHTALYWYRQSLGQGLEFLIYFQGNSAPDKSGLPSDRFSAERTGGSVSTLTIQRTQQEDSAVYLCASSAQVTQYFGPGTRLTVL.

The genes are TRBV6-4 and TRBJ2-2; D is ambiguous. Trimming pared 2 bases from V and 5 bases from J, leaving 3 bases between. Germline CDR1 MRHNA, CDR2 SNTAGT. This CDR3 spans 12 amino acids. The CDR3 region is CASSDMTGELFF. In DNA, the CDR3 is TGTGCCAGCAGTGACATGACCGGGGAGCTGTTTTTT.

This sequence joins TRBV5-6 and TRBJ1-1, with D tentatively TRBD1 (6 bases). This CDR3 contains 15 residues. The germline V and J ends were trimmed by 3 bases and 0 bases, with 12 bases remaining between them. Per the germline V gene, CDR1 is SGHDT and CDR2 is YYEEEE. The CDR3 loop reads CASSSQGLMNTEAFF. CDR3 bases: TGTGCCAGCAGCTCACAGGGACTCATGAACACTGAAGCTTTCTTT.

This chain joins TRBV5-1 and TRBJ2-1, with TRBD1 identical over 9 bases. Germline V gene sequence: CDR1 SGHRS, CDR2 YFSETQ. This CDR3 comprises 16 residues. Trimming removed 6 bases from V and 3 bases from J; junction bases left unmatched: 10. Here the CDR3 reads CASNHLTGQGYNEQFF. The CDR3 bases are TGCGCCAGCAACCACCTCACGGGACAGGGCTACAATGAGCAGTTCTTC.

This clone came up once. The V gene is TRBV9, the J gene TRBJ2-1; the D is unclear. Trimming pared 0 bases from V and 2 bases from J, leaving 9 bases between. Per the germline V gene, CDR1 is SGDLS and CDR2 is YYNGEE. This CDR3 region has 15 residues. The CDR3 region is CASSVAWKPYNEQFF. Written as DNA, the CDR3 is TGTGCCAGCAGCGTAGCATGGAAACCCTACAATGAGCAGTTCTTC.

This chain joins TRBV27 and TRBJ2-1; 9 nucleotides align to TRBD1. Per germline, CDR1 MNHEY and CDR2 SMNVEV (reference sequence). This CDR3 contains 12 residues. The V gene end was trimmed by 4 bases and the J gene end by 11 bases; junction bases not matched to a gene: 3. In nucleotides, the CDR3 is TGTGCCAGCAGTTCACAGGGGGCGCAGCAGTTCTTC. Translating it yields CASSSQGAQQFF.